This T cell receptor (beta chain) is drawn from a study of regulatory T cells in long-lasting Graves disease. The CDR3 sequence is 16 residues long. The germline V gene has CDR1 SGHRS and CDR2 YFSETQ. V gave up 4 bases and J gave up 0 bases, with 13 bases separating them. This clonotype was observed many times. Time point defined: newly diagnosed GD, antithyroid drugs for less than 3 months. With RNA extracted from PBMCs as input, the TCR library was made. TCR beta libraries were built with iRepertoire HTBI primers and Arm-PCR of CDR3 regions. TCRdb itself ran the multiplex PCR reads through MiXCR, one entry per CDR3 protein. In the table there are 300,000 to 400,000 distinct CDR3 sequences, over 15% of which are singletons. The sample was also linked to a second study, of T cells in Graves' hyperthyroidism and ophthalmopathy. That report adds: Clinical symptoms, serum thyroxine, TRAb, thyroid ultrasound and orbital computed tomography established diagnosis. First-round RT-PCR of the TCR CDR3 relied on the HTBI primer set. Blood also held most thyroid clonotypes expanded beyond 0.001. It was a median approximately 7.1 months before onset that the model predicted ophthalmopathy.

This TCR was recovered from a man aged 35 to 55 with Graves disease. V is TRBV5-1 and J is TRBJ2-2; D is tentatively TRBD1 or TRBD2 (5 bases each). Source: peripheral blood mononuclear cells (PBMCs), taken at new diagnosis, from a patient treated with antithyroid drugs. The DNA of the CDR3 is TGCGCCAGCAGCCCGGGACGGATCGCGAACACCGGGGAGCTGTTTTTT. This sequence encodes CASSPGRIANTGELFF.